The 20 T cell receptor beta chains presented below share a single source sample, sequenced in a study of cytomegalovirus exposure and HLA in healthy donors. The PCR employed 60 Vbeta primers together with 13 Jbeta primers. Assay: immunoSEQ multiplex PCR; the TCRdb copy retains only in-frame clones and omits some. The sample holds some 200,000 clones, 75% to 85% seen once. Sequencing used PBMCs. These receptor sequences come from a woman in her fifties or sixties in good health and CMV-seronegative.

The DNA of the CDR3 is TGTGCCAGCAGTGAAAGGCCCCCGGGGGGGGCGCCTCAGGGCTACACCTTC. Translated: CASSERPPGGAPQGYTF. The chain links TRBV2 to TRBJ1-2; D is possibly TRBD1 (6 bases). V was cut by 2 bases and J by 8 bases, with 24 bases left in between. CDR1 and CDR2 (germline): SNHLY, FYNNEI. This CDR3 has 17 amino acids.

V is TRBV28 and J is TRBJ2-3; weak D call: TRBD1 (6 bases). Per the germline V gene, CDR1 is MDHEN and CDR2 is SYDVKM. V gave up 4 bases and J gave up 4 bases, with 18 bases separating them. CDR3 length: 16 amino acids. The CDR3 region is CASSSYRVGFADTQYF. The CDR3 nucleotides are TGTGCCAGCAGTTCATACAGGGTGGGCTTCGCAGATACGCAGTATTTT.

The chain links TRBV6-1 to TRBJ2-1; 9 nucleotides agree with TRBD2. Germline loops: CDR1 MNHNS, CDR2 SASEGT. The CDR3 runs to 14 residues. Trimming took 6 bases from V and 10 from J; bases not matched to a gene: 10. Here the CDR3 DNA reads TGTGCCAGCAGGAGAGGCGGGGGGGCGGAGGAGCAGTTCTTC. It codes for CASRRGGGAEEQFF.

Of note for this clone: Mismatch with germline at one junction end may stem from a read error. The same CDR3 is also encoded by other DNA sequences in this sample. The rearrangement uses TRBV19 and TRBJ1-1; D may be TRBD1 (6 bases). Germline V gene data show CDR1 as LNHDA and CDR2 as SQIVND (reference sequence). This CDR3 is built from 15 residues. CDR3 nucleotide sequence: TGTGCCAGTAGTAGAACCGGGACACAGAACACTGAGGCTTTCTTT. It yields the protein CASSRTGTQNTEAFF. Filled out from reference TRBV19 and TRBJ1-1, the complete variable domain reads DGGITQSPKYLFRKEGQNVTLSCEQNLNHDAMYWYRQDPGQGLRLIYYSQIVNDFQKGDIAEGYSVSREKKESFPLTVTSAQKNPTAFYLCASSRTGTQNTEAFFGQGTRLTVV.

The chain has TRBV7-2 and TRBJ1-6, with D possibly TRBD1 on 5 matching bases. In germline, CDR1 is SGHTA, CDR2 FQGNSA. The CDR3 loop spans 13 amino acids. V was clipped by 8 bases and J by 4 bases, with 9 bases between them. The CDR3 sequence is CASGGGYNSPLHF. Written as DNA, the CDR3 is TGTGCCAGCGGTGGGGGGTATAATTCACCCCTCCACTTT.

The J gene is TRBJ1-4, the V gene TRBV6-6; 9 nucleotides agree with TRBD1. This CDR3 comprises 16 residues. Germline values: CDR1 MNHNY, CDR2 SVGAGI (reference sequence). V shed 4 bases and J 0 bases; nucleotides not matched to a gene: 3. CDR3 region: CASSFGTGTTNEKLFF. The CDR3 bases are TGTGCCAGCAGTTTCGGGACAGGGACAACTAATGAAAAACTGTTTTTT.

CDR3 in amino acids: CASEGRSEAFF. The CDR3 DNA sequence: TGTGCCAGCGAAGGGAGGTCTGAAGCTTTCTTT. The V gene is TRBV28, the J gene TRBJ1-1; D is undetermined. The germline V and J ends were trimmed by 8 bases and 6 bases, with 10 bases remaining between them. Germline CDR1 is MDHEN and CDR2 is SYDVKM. The CDR3 length is 11 residues.

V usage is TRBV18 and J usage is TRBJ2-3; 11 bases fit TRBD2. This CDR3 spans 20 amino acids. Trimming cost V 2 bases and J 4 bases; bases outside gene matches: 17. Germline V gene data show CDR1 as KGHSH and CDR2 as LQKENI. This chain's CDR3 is CASSPSGTGVTSGIPDTQYF. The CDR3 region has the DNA TGTGCCAGCTCACCAAGCGGGACGGGGGTGACTAGCGGGATCCCAGATACGCAGTATTTT.

The CDR3 bases are TGTGCCAGCAGTTTAGCCCCCTGGGGTAGCGGGGACCCAGATACGCAGTATTTT. Protein sequence: CASSLAPWGSGDPDTQYF. This rearrangement joins TRBV27 to TRBJ2-3; 8 bases fit TRBD2. The germline gives CDR1 MNHEY, CDR2 SMNVEV (reference sequence). The CDR3 has 18 amino acids. The V segment lost 2 bases and the J segment 4 bases; nucleotides outside the gene matches: 14.

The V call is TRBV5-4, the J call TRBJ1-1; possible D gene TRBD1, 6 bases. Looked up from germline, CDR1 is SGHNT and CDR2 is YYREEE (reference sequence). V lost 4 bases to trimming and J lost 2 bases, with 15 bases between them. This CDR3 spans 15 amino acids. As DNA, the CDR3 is TGTGCCAGCAGCCCCGCCGGGGGGCCTAACACTGAAGCTTTCTTT. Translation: CASSPAGGPNTEAFF. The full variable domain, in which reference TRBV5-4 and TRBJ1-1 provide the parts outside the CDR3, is ETGVTQSPTHLIKTRGQQVTLRCSSQSGHNTVSWYQQALGQGPQFIFQYYREEENGRGNFPPRFSGLQFPNYSSELNVNALELDDSALYLCASSPAGGPNTEAFFGQGTRLTVV.

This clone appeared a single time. As DNA, the CDR3 is TGTGCCAGCAGTGAGATACTCGAAAAACTGTTTTTT. Protein product: CASSEILEKLFF. The rearrangement uses TRBV2 and TRBJ1-4; no firm D call. Trimming shortened V by 3 bases and J by 8 bases, and 7 bases separated the two germline ends. Germline values: CDR1 SNHLY, CDR2 FYNNEI. This CDR3 has 12 amino acids.

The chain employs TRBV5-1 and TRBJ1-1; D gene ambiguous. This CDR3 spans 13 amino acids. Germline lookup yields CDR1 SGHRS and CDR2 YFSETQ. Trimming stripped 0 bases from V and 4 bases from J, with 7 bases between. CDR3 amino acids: CASSLDLFTEAFF. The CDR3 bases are TGCGCCAGCAGCTTGGATCTCTTCACTGAAGCTTTCTTT.

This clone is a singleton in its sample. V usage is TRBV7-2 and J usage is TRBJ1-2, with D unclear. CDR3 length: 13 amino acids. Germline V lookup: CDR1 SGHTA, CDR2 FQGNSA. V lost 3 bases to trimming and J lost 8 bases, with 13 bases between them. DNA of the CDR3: TGTGCCAGCAGCTTTGGTGGCATGTTGGGCTACACCTTC. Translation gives CASSFGGMLGYTF. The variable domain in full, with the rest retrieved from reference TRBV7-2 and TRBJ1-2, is GAGVSQSPSNKVTEKGKDVELRCDPISGHTALYWYRQSLGQGLEFLIYFQGNSAPDKSGLPSDRFSAERTGGSVSTLTIQRTQQEDSAVYLCASSFGGMLGYTFGSGTRLTVV.

The CDR3 region has the DNA TGTGCCAGCAGTGAACAGGGGATGGTCGGGGAGCTGTTTTTT. Its translation is CASSEQGMVGELFF. V is TRBV6-4 and J is TRBJ2-2, with 7 bases fitting TRBD1. V gave up 3 bases and J gave up 7 bases; unmatched junction bases: 5. In germline, CDR1 is MRHNA, CDR2 SNTAGT. There are 14 residues in the CDR3.

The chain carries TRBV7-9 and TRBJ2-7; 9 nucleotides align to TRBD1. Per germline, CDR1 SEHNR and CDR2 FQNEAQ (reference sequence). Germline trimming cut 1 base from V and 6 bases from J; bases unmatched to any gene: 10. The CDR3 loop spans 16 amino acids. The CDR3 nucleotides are TGTGCCAGCAGCTTAGTCTCCGGGACAGGGTTCGTCGAGCAGTACTTC. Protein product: CASSLVSGTGFVEQYF.

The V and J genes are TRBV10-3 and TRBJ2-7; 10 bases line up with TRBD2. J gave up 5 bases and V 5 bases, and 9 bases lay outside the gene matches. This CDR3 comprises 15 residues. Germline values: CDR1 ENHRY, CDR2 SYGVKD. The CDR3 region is CAISPIAGGRDEQYF. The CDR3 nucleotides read TGTGCCATCAGTCCAATAGCGGGAGGCCGTGACGAGCAGTACTTC.

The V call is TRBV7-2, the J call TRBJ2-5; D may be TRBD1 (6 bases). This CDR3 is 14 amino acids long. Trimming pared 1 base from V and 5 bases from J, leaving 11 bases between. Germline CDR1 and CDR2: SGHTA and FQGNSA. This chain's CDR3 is CASSLVQGGETQYF. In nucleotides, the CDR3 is TGTGCCAGCAGCTTAGTACAGGGTGGGGAGACCCAGTACTTC.

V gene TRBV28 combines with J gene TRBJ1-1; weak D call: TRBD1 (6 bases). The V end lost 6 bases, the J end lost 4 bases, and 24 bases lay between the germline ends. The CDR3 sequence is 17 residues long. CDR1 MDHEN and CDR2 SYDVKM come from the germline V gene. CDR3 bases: TGTGCCAGCAGCCCTTATCCTCACGGGGGGGCAAGCACTGAAGCTTTCTTT. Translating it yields CASSPYPHGGASTEAFF.

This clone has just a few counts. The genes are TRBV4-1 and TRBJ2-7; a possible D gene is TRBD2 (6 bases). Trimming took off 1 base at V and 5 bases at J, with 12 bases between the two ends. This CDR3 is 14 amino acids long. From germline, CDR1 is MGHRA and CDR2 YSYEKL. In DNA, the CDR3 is TGCGCCAGCAGCCAAGGGGCCTCGGGGGACGAGCAGTACTTC. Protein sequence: CASSQGASGDEQYF.

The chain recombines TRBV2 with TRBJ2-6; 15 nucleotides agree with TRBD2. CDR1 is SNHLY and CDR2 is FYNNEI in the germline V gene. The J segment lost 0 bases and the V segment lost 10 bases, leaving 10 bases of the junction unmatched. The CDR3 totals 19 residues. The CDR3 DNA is TGTGCCACTTCGCCGGGACTAGCGGGGGGATCCTCTGGGGCCAACGTCCTGACTTTC. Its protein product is CATSPGLAGGSSGANVLTF. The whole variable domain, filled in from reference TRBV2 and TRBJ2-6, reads EPEVTQTPSHQVTQMGQEVILRCVPISNHLYFYWYRQILGQKVEFLVSFYNNEISEKSEIFDDQFSVERPDGSNFTLKIRSTKLEDSAMYFCATSPGLAGGSSGANVLTFGAGSRLTVL.